The rows below give T cell receptor beta chains drawn from one sample of a study of T cells after yellow fever vaccination. MiXCR, run by TCRdb on the 5' RACE reads, gives a single entry per CDR3 protein. The sample records about 340,000 distinct CDR3 sequences, roughly an eighth being singletons. The material sequenced was CD4+ T cells sorted from PBMCs, taken 15 days after the yellow fever booster vaccination. The receptors were gathered from a man younger than 30 who received the YFV17D yellow fever vaccine. Both conserved end residues are part of each CDR3. A D gene is named only where the DNA matches it firmly. Clone size is shown for a subset of rows, as once, few, many or a class of expanded clone.

CDR3 | V | D | J | size
CASSQDHETSQRNEQFF | TRBV4-1 | TRBD2 | TRBJ2-1 | many
CASSLWQGSDNEQFF | TRBV28 | NA | TRBJ2-1 | NA
CSARARLKRAGGWSYNEQFF | TRBV20-1 | TRBD2 | TRBJ2-1 | NA
CASRRDRGEETQYF | TRBV7-9 | TRBD1 | TRBJ2-5 | NA
CASSEGVWGELFF | TRBV2 | NA | TRBJ2-2 | NA
CASSGFNKETQYF | TRBV2 | NA | TRBJ2-5 | few
CASRRGLLSGANVLTF | TRBV27 | NA | TRBJ2-6 | NA
CASSRTGGDEKLFF | TRBV5-6 | TRBD1 | TRBJ1-4 | NA
CASSLEGGEQPQHF | TRBV5-1 | NA | TRBJ1-5 | NA
CASSPWPTGELFF | TRBV6-6 | NA | TRBJ2-2 | NA
CSAGTGGDEKLFF | TRBV20-1 | TRBD1 | TRBJ1-4 | many
CASSSVRGSAWGTDTQYF | TRBV12-3/TRBV12-4 | NA | TRBJ2-3 | few
CASSYFPGEMNTEAFF | TRBV6-5 | NA | TRBJ1-1 | few
CASSLSPQGAEGYTF | TRBV5-1 | TRBD1 | TRBJ1-2 | NA
CASSYRGAVTGELFF | TRBV9 | TRBD1 | TRBJ2-2 | NA
CASSPLSDRGNYGYTF | TRBV18 | TRBD1 | TRBJ1-2 | few
CASSRQLRQPQHF | TRBV3-1 | NA | TRBJ1-5 | few
CASSRGTFRLTEAFF | TRBV6-2/TRBV6-3 | NA | TRBJ1-1 | NA
CASSVGDGVDQPQHF | TRBV9 | NA | TRBJ1-5 | few
CASSHDRATNYGYTF | TRBV4-3 | TRBD1 | TRBJ1-2 | NA
CSASMAQQRNYGYTF | TRBV20-1 | NA | TRBJ1-2 | few
CASIGLAGGPGETQYF | TRBV6-2/TRBV6-3 | TRBD2 | TRBJ2-5 | NA
CASSTSGTPNTIYF | TRBV5-1 | NA | TRBJ1-3 | few
CASSPPGTYVSGANVLTF | TRBV18 | NA | TRBJ2-6 | few
CSVPNPNRAYEQYF | TRBV29-1 | NA | TRBJ2-7 | few
CASSYSAGFGYTF | TRBV6-5 | NA | TRBJ1-2 | few
CASSQDSLGTGPYEQYF | TRBV4-3 | TRBD1 | TRBJ2-7 | NA
CASSPTTGTQYF | TRBV5-1 | NA | TRBJ2-3 | NA
CASSTVLNTEAFF | TRBV7-2 | NA | TRBJ1-1 | few
CASTSGVRETQYF | TRBV5-1 | NA | TRBJ2-5 | NA
CSARGGVYSNQPQHF | TRBV20-1 | NA | TRBJ1-5 | few
CASILGGGTGELFF | TRBV2 | TRBD2 | TRBJ2-2 | few
CASNNRGLGTEAFF | TRBV7-2 | TRBD1 | TRBJ1-1 | few
CASRYRNSPLHF | TRBV6-6 | NA | TRBJ1-6 | many
CASSLGGLNTGELFF | TRBV28 | NA | TRBJ2-2 | NA
CASSPREQLVISYEQYF | TRBV7-2 | NA | TRBJ2-7 | few
CASSQDGTVLGNTIYF | TRBV4-2 | TRBD1 | TRBJ1-3 | NA
CASSQGPQPDTQYF | TRBV9 | TRBD1 | TRBJ2-3 | NA
CASVDRWKENTEAFF | TRBV6-1 | TRBD1 | TRBJ1-1 | few
CSATEDRYQPQHF | TRBV20-1 | NA | TRBJ1-5 | few
CASSPLNGGTDTQYF | TRBV5-5 | NA | TRBJ2-3 | NA
CASSQGEDSPLHF | TRBV4-1 | NA | TRBJ1-6 | NA